The source of this TCR beta chain is a study of CD8+CD57+ T cells in acquired aplastic anemia. Study observations and caveats: It was found that roughly 29 CD8+ CDR3 sequences were shared between patients and controls. Simpson's diversity of CD8+ cells was not significantly different in patients compared with controls.

This clonotype was seen at least ten times. Its antigen is not known. The germline V gene has CDR1 MNHEY and CDR2 SMNVEV (reference sequence). The CDR3 runs 14 residues. Trimming removed 0 bases from V and 4 bases from J, with 9 bases in between. Genomic DNA, serving as template, underwent TCR beta VDJ and CDR3 profiling. Using its own MiXCR run on the reads, TCRdb lists one record per CDR3 protein. The sample lists hundreds of thousands of distinct CDR3 sequences, about two thirds seen once, with approximately 4% in the top ten. Sequenced sample: sorted CD4+, CD8+, or CD8+CD57+ T cells (not recorded which) from PBMCs. This sequence joins TRBV27 and TRBJ1-1; D is unclear. The origin of this receptor is a human donor in good health, serving as a control. CDR3 protein: CASSLSTRGTEAFF. CDR3 nucleotide sequence: TGTGCCAGCAGTTTATCCACACGTGGCACTGAAGCTTTCTTT.